This note documents a single T cell receptor (beta chain) sequence. This clonotype was counted many times. Its antigen is not yet known. Within one base of it there is no much larger clone, and no base qualities were kept. The record originates from a study of regulatory T cells in long-lasting Graves disease (dated by TCRdb to about 2021). Context from the whole study: Patients with newly diagnosed Graves' disease had been on antithyroid drugs for under 3 months. TCR sequencing covered some 13 persistent and approximately 20 newly diagnosed Graves' disease patients, about 35 samples in total. Patients with persistent Graves' disease were compared with patients with newly diagnosed Graves' disease using TCR sequencing and RNA sequencing of peripheral blood. The study was conducted in China and was registered as a clinical trial. Study-wide findings and limitations: Preferential use of TRBV28, TRBJ1-2 and TRBJ2-5 was observed in persistent disease, whereas TRBV20-1 and TRBJ2-1 were favored in newly diagnosed disease. Lower TCR Shannon entropy and fewer highly expanded clones were observed in persistent Graves' disease patients than in newly diagnosed patients, which suggested clonal expansion. Because the primary lesion, thyroid tissue, could not be accessed, the study looked at peripheral blood alone. Sequencing and analysis were restricted to the TCR beta chain. As a limitation, the authors acknowledged that the small sample size may reduce accuracy. More public clonotypes were shared among persistent patients (roughly 3,000) than among newly diagnosed patients (roughly 1,000).

Receptor amplification or capture employed multiplex PCR. Sequenced using an Illumina HiSeq 4000. To build TCR beta libraries, CDR3 regions were amplified by Arm-PCR using iRepertoire HTBI primers. Before sequencing, the PCR products went through gel purification. On the study's bioinformatics: Gene usage analysis of CDR3 amino acid clonotypes relied on the approximately 60 TRBV and 14 TRBJ segments identified across samples. COPE and FqMerger were used to merge filtered high-quality paired reads into contigs. BLAST was used to align contigs to IMGT TRBV, TRBD and TRBJ reference genes, and CDR3 was defined according to IMGT. Clonotypes above 0.1% frequency were classified as highly expanded clones. Repertoire diversity was measured by Shannon entropy, and V-J evenness by the Gini coefficient. A clonotype found in more than one individual was treated as public. TCRdb took the public reads, trimmed them with fastp at Q25, ran MiXCR for clone calling and kept in-frame beta chains. Duplicate CDR3 protein sequences are folded into a single record with the most common DNA and genes. For this entry, the V and J calls and clone size follow TCRdb and not the study's own pipeline. This sample has about 440,000 distinct CDR3 sequences in its table, and over 15% of those were observed once. The ten most abundant clones make up roughly 10% of the sample.

Between the V and J ends, shortened by 6 bases and 2 bases respectively, the junction contains 16 bases. CDR1 and CDR2, per the germline V gene, are MDHEN and SYDVKM. The CDR3, from cysteine to phenylalanine, totals 15 residues. Kept here is only the CDR3 DNA, which spans 45 bases and is read in frame from base 1. According to the study, the label for this sample's time point signals: newly diagnosed GD, antithyroid drugs for less than 3 months. For both TCR sequencing and RNA sequencing, RNA was extracted from PBMCs in TRIzol. The diagnosis of Graves' disease followed American Thyroid Association guidelines. Patients were recruited from an endocrinology department in Xi'an, China. Each patient gave 7 to 9.5 milliliters of peripheral blood, collected in an EDTA anticoagulant tube. Ficoll Paque Plus density gradient separation was used to isolate PBMCs, and no additional T cell sorting was done. RNA quality was checked with an Agilent 2100 Bioanalyzer and agarose gel, and concentration with a NanoDrop 2000.

These data were also reused for a study on T cells in Graves' hyperthyroidism and ophthalmopathy. That second report states: Graves' hyperthyroidism was defined as stable when no progression to ophthalmopathy occurred over 18 months of follow-up. Hyperthyroidism patients were aged 18 to 65 years and newly diagnosed, with disease duration of less than 2 months. The study excluded patients with uncontrolled infections, other autoimmune diseases, pregnancy or lactation. Diagnoses were based on clinical symptoms, serum thyroxine and TRAb, thyroid ultrasound and orbital computed tomography. The first round of RT-PCR for the TCR CDR3 was performed with the HTBI primer set and the Qiagen OneStep RT-PCR kit. Most expanded thyroid clonotypes (frequency above 0.001) were also detected in blood, suggesting blood repertoires may reflect thyroid immune responses. In cross-validation, a model built on a 13 V-J signature told ophthalmopathy apart from stable hyperthyroidism with 87.88% sensitivity and 81% to 82% specificity, and in testing the same model reached 80%/75%. In validation, the model predicted progression to ophthalmopathy with about 71% sensitivity and roughly 72% specificity, a median of about six months before onset. TCR V-J signatures able to tell the groups apart were searched for in a discovery cohort of 95 or so patients, of whom over 40 had Graves' ophthalmopathy and around 57 had stable Graves' hyperthyroidism. Whether ophthalmopathy could be predicted prospectively was tested in an independent validation cohort made up of 18 to 20 hyperthyroidism patients plus 17 patients who later progressed to ophthalmopathy. The roughly 100 discovery patients were randomly divided into training and test sets at a 7:3 ratio. The study also compared thyroid tissue and blood T-cell repertoires from five or six Graves' hyperthyroidism patients. Once sampling was done, hyperthyroidism patients were given methimazole at a starting dose of 30 mg daily, whereas ophthalmopathy patients were given high-dose intravenous methylprednisolone. Libraries were constructed in a second round of multiplex PCR, after which size selection and purification were performed. Libraries were sequenced paired-end with 100 bp reads on an Illumina HiSeq2000. SOAPnuke was used to process the raw data, with reads discarded if the reads contained adapters or uncalled bases, had a mean Phred below 15, or lacked an exact constant-primer or identifier match. High-quality paired reads were merged using COPE v1.2.5, and each unique nucleotide sequence was defined as a clonotype. MiTCR v1.1 was used to align clonotypes to the IMGT TRBV, TRBD and TRBJ reference segments. The analysis was restricted to V-J combinations with a frequency above 0.0001, which together covered around 99% of the repertoires. A TCS score was defined as the ratio between F50 (clonal expansion) and ExV (chaos), using BLOSUM62-based TCRdist between CDR3 peptides within each V-J. Welch's t-statistics and random forest reduced fewer than 600 V-J features to roughly 13, which were used in a naive Bayes classifier (R e1071). No statistical method was used to set the sample size in advance, and investigators knew the group allocation. The paper reports TCR Vbeta CDR3 sequencing of roughly 140 peripheral blood samples: 40 to 45 ophthalmopathy, about 75 hyperthyroidism and around 17 progressor patients.

This specimen consisted of peripheral blood mononuclear cells (PBMCs), obtained at new diagnosis, from a patient treated with antithyroid drugs. This receptor was taken from a woman aged 30 to 39 with Graves disease. Donor details come from another sample of the same person, matched by shared clones. The chain is assembled from TRBV28 and TRBJ1-2; a confident D gene designation cannot be given. This receptor has the CDR3 CASSGAGSFNYGYTF. Here is the DNA: TGTGCCAGCAGCGGAGCGGGGTCATTCAACTATGGCTACACCTTC.